This TCR beta chain was obtained from a study of breast tumors, draining lymph nodes, adjacent tissues listed by TCRdb under 2016. For context, the study as a whole: Breast cancer patients provided tumor, adjacent nontumor tissue and axillary lymph nodes, and the study compared the TCR beta repertoires across these three sources. The study aimed to assess the relationships and possible T-cell exchange between tumor, surrounding tissue and draining lymph node repertoires in human breast cancer. General findings and caveats noted by the study authors: Tumor and nontumor tissue repertoires were significantly more similar in luminal-like than in basal-like breast cancer. Tumors showed preferential V and J gene usage, and their T-cell repertoire diversity fell below that of lymph nodes yet above that of nontumor tissue. The data were considered consistent with the idea that most tumor T cells come from the lymph node and then expand in tumor tissue. Rather than being directly demonstrated, the conclusion that tumor T cells originate in lymph nodes was presented as consistent with a hypothesis.

TCRdb shows the sequencer as Illumina HiSeq 2000. TCR beta chain libraries were generated by multiplex PCR amplification. The amplified TCR beta chain products were analyzed by high-throughput sequencing. TCRdb cleaned the public reads at Q25 with fastp, built clones with MiXCR and kept in-frame beta chains. Each record represents a unique CDR3 protein, reported with the most common genes and DNA among its rows. The sample data list nearly 200,000 distinct CDR3 sequences, and over 25% of these were observed just once. The biggest ten clones account for around 4.5% of the sample. The CDR3 holds 15 amino acids from the cysteine to the phenylalanine. Here the CDR3 DNA is all that survives: 45 bases in frame from base 1. In the germline V gene (reference sequence), CDR1 corresponds to LNHNV and CDR2 to YYDKDF. Trimming leaves V shorter by 4 bases and J shorter by 8 bases, with the junction holding 7 bases beyond the gene matches.

On this clonotype: Its antigen is unknown. Per-base qualities were not stored, and no clone one base away is much larger.

The axillary draining lymph nodes of breast cancer patients were the source of the lymph node samples. This receptor was taken from a female donor with breast cancer. Some clones in this sample may be carry-over from other donors' samples. Sequencing was performed on axillary lymph node tissue. Recombination linked TRBV15 to TRBJ1-4; TRBD1 fits 10 bases in the junction. The CDR3 reads as follows: CATSNSDRGTEKLFF. The bases read TGTGCCACCAGCAATTCGGACAGGGGGACGGAAAAACTGTTTTTT.